A selection of T cell receptor beta chains follows, all from one sample in a study of OX40 agonist ivuxolimab in advanced cancers. Here immunoSEQ multiplex PCR was the method, and the copy in TCRdb shows in-frame clones only, minus some. The sample has 60,000 to 85,000 clones, 75% to 90% seen once. Sequencing was performed on CD4+ or CD8+ T cells sorted from blood, taken in a trial of the OX40 agonist ivuxolimab. The receptors derive from an adult with an advanced solid tumor such as melanoma, head and neck, liver or kidney cancer. Both conserved end residues are part of each CDR3. Fields, in order: D gene, J gene, clone size, V gene, CDR3 DNA, CDR3 protein. A D gene is named only where the DNA matches it firmly. Clone sizes are given selectively: once, few, many, or a class where the clone is expanded.

D gene: .
J gene: TRBJ2-3
clone size: .
V gene: TRBV2
CDR3 DNA: TGTGCCAGCAGTAGCACAGATACGCAGTATTTT
CDR3 protein: CASSSTDTQYF

D gene: .
J gene: TRBJ2-7
clone size: .
V gene: TRBV4-1
CDR3 DNA: TGCGCCAGCAGCCAAACGACAGCCTACGAGCAGTACTTC
CDR3 protein: CASSQTTAYEQYF

D gene: TRBD2
J gene: TRBJ2-7
clone size: once
V gene: TRBV5-1
CDR3 DNA: TGCGCCAGCAGCTTGGGAGAAGGGGCGAGCGGGGTCTACGAGCAGTACTTC
CDR3 protein: CASSLGEGASGVYEQYF

D gene: .
J gene: TRBJ2-5
clone size: .
V gene: TRBV20-1
CDR3 DNA: TGCAGTGCTAGAGAGGGAGAGACCCAGTACTTC
CDR3 protein: CSAREGETQYF

D gene: .
J gene: TRBJ2-3
clone size: once
V gene: TRBV2
CDR3 DNA: TGTGCCAGCAGCGTCTTGTCAACGGGGGGCACAGATACGCAGTATTTT
CDR3 protein: CASSVLSTGGTDTQYF

D gene: .
J gene: TRBJ2-1
clone size: .
V gene: TRBV7-2
CDR3 DNA: TGTGCCAGCAGCTTGGATAGCTCCTACAATGAGCAGTTCTTC
CDR3 protein: CASSLDSSYNEQFF

D gene: .
J gene: TRBJ2-3
clone size: .
V gene: TRBV30
CDR3 DNA: TGTGCCGGTCAGGGTGGTACAGATACGCAGTATTTT
CDR3 protein: CAGQGGTDTQYF

D gene: .
J gene: TRBJ2-1
clone size: .
V gene: TRBV7-3
CDR3 DNA: TGTGCCAGCAGCCCCGAAATCCGGGGCTTTCATGAGCAGTTCTTC
CDR3 protein: CASSPEIRGFHEQFF

D gene: .
J gene: TRBJ2-1
clone size: .
V gene: TRBV18
CDR3 DNA: TGTGCCAGCTCACCTGATCAACAGGGTGGAAATGAGCAGTTCTTC
CDR3 protein: CASSPDQQGGNEQFF

D gene: .
J gene: TRBJ2-7
clone size: .
V gene: TRBV4-3
CDR3 DNA: TGCGCCAGCAGCCAAGATGGGCAGACCGGCGAGCAGTACTTC
CDR3 protein: CASSQDGQTGEQYF

D gene: TRBD1
J gene: TRBJ1-6
clone size: .
V gene: TRBV6-6
CDR3 DNA: TGTGCCAGCTCGTGGGGCAGGGGGAACTCGACACCCCTCCACTTT
CDR3 protein: CASSWGRGNSTPLHF

D gene: .
J gene: TRBJ2-1
clone size: .
V gene: TRBV5-1
CDR3 DNA: TGCGCCAGCAGCTCCCAGTTATTCGCCAATGAGCAGTTCTTC
CDR3 protein: CASSSQLFANEQFF

D gene: .
J gene: TRBJ2-5
clone size: .
V gene: TRBV7-2
CDR3 DNA: TGTGCCAGCAGCTCCGGACTGGTCCAAGAGACCCAGTACTTC
CDR3 protein: CASSSGLVQETQYF

D gene: TRBD1
J gene: TRBJ2-3
clone size: .
V gene: TRBV12-5
CDR3 DNA: TGTGCTAGTGGTTTGCGACAGGGACAAGCAGATACGCAGTATTTT
CDR3 protein: CASGLRQGQADTQYF

D gene: .
J gene: TRBJ2-3
clone size: once
V gene: TRBV14
CDR3 DNA: TGTGCCACGTCTCTGGCCGCGGGAGATACGCAGTATTTT
CDR3 protein: CATSLAAGDTQYF

D gene: .
J gene: TRBJ2-3
clone size: .
V gene: TRBV10-3
CDR3 DNA: TGTGCCATTACAGGGTCCCCAGATACGCAGTATTTT
CDR3 protein: CAITGSPDTQYF

D gene: TRBD1
J gene: TRBJ1-1
clone size: few
V gene: TRBV7-3
CDR3 DNA: TGTGCCAGCAGCCACGGGACAGAGGGTGAAGCTTTCTTT
CDR3 protein: CASSHGTEGEAFF

D gene: TRBD1
J gene: TRBJ1-4
clone size: .
V gene: TRBV5-1
CDR3 DNA: TGCGCCAGCAGCTTGACAGGGGATAATGAAAAACTGTTTTTT
CDR3 protein: CASSLTGDNEKLFF

D gene: .
J gene: TRBJ2-7
clone size: .
V gene: TRBV28
CDR3 DNA: TGTGCCAGCAACGTCCGGGGCTACGAGCAGTACTTC
CDR3 protein: CASNVRGYEQYF

D gene: .
J gene: TRBJ1-1
clone size: .
V gene: TRBV19
CDR3 DNA: TGTGCCAGTAGTACGCCGTCCCCTCGTGAAGCTTTCTTT
CDR3 protein: CASSTPSPREAFF

D gene: TRBD1
J gene: TRBJ2-7
clone size: .
V gene: TRBV11-2
CDR3 DNA: TGTGCCAGCAGCGACCGACAGGGGAACTCCTACGAGCAGTACTTC
CDR3 protein: CASSDRQGNSYEQYF

D gene: TRBD1
J gene: TRBJ2-3
clone size: .
V gene: TRBV28
CDR3 DNA: TGTGCCAGCAGTCACAGGGGTCCGAACCCAGATACGCAGTATTTT
CDR3 protein: CASSHRGPNPDTQYF

D gene: .
J gene: TRBJ1-3
clone size: .
V gene: TRBV2
CDR3 DNA: TGTGCCAGCAGTGAAGGGGTATCAGGAAACACCATATATTTT
CDR3 protein: CASSEGVSGNTIYF

D gene: TRBD1
J gene: TRBJ2-7
clone size: .
V gene: TRBV6-6
CDR3 DNA: TGTGCCAGCACCATCGGGACAGGGGGAGGGGAGCAGTACTTC
CDR3 protein: CASTIGTGGGEQYF

D gene: .
J gene: TRBJ1-1
clone size: .
V gene: TRBV5-1
CDR3 DNA: TGCGCCAGCAGCTTGGCGGGGGACCCGGGCACTGAAGCTTTCTTT
CDR3 protein: CASSLAGDPGTEAFF

D gene: .
J gene: TRBJ1-3
clone size: .
V gene: TRBV11-2
CDR3 DNA: TGTGCCAGCAGCAATGGAAACACCATATATTTT
CDR3 protein: CASSNGNTIYF

D gene: .
J gene: TRBJ2-1
clone size: once
V gene: TRBV11-2
CDR3 DNA: TGTGCCAGCAGCTTAGTGTGGGGGAATGAGCAGTTCTTC
CDR3 protein: CASSLVWGNEQFF

D gene: TRBD1
J gene: TRBJ1-1
clone size: .
V gene: TRBV5-4
CDR3 DNA: TGTGCCAGCAGCACAGGGGAGGTGGGCACTGAAGCTTTCTTT
CDR3 protein: CASSTGEVGTEAFF

D gene: .
J gene: TRBJ2-5
clone size: .
V gene: TRBV5-6
CDR3 DNA: TGTGCCAGCAGCCTCCTGTCAACGGGGGAGACCCAGTACTTC
CDR3 protein: CASSLLSTGETQYF

D gene: TRBD2
J gene: TRBJ2-5
clone size: .
V gene: TRBV10-1
CDR3 DNA: TGCGCCAGCAGTGCGAGCGGGAGACGGGAGACCCAGTACTTC
CDR3 protein: CASSASGRRETQYF

D gene: TRBD1
J gene: TRBJ2-3
clone size: .
V gene: TRBV5-1
CDR3 DNA: TGCGCCAGCAGCTTGGAACAGGGGGGAATAGATACGCAGTATTTT
CDR3 protein: CASSLEQGGIDTQYF

D gene: TRBD1
J gene: TRBJ1-6
clone size: .
V gene: TRBV28
CDR3 DNA: TGTGCCAGCAGTTTGTGGGACAGGGGTAATTCACCCCTCCACTTT
CDR3 protein: CASSLWDRGNSPLHF

D gene: TRBD1
J gene: TRBJ1-2
clone size: .
V gene: TRBV7-9
CDR3 DNA: TGTGCCAGCAGCTGGACAGGGATGGAGTATGGCTACACCTTC
CDR3 protein: CASSWTGMEYGYTF

D gene: .
J gene: TRBJ1-1
clone size: few
V gene: TRBV5-1
CDR3 DNA: TGCGCCAGCAGCTTGGTGGCGGGACCAACTACCAAGGAGGCTGAAGCTTTCTTT
CDR3 protein: CASSLVAGPTTKEAEAFF

D gene: TRBD1
J gene: TRBJ1-1
clone size: .
V gene: TRBV2
CDR3 DNA: TGTGCCAGCAGTAGAGACAGGGTTCTAACTGAAGCTTTCTTT
CDR3 protein: CASSRDRVLTEAFF

D gene: .
J gene: TRBJ1-1
clone size: .
V gene: TRBV7-2
CDR3 DNA: TGTGCCAGCAGCTCCGCTGGCAGATGGAACACTGAAGCTTTCTTT
CDR3 protein: CASSSAGRWNTEAFF

D gene: TRBD2
J gene: TRBJ2-3
clone size: .
V gene: TRBV19
CDR3 DNA: TGTGCCAGTGGCGTGAAGCTAGCGGGTAGCACAGATACGCAGTATTTT
CDR3 protein: CASGVKLAGSTDTQYF

D gene: .
J gene: TRBJ2-1
clone size: .
V gene: TRBV28
CDR3 DNA: TGTGCCAGCAGCCTTCAGGGGACTCTAGCAGTTTCCTACAATGAGCAGTTCTTC
CDR3 protein: CASSLQGTLAVSYNEQFF

D gene: .
J gene: TRBJ1-3
clone size: .
V gene: TRBV6-6
CDR3 DNA: TGTGCCAGCAGTGTGGGAATGTCTGGAAACACCATATATTTT
CDR3 protein: CASSVGMSGNTIYF

D gene: .
J gene: TRBJ2-3
clone size: few
V gene: TRBV6-6
CDR3 DNA: TGTGCCAGCAGAACGACAGATACGCAGTATTTT
CDR3 protein: CASRTTDTQYF

D gene: TRBD2
J gene: TRBJ2-1
clone size: .
V gene: TRBV7-9
CDR3 DNA: TGTGCCAGCAGCTTATTACGTACTAGCGTGGGCAATGAGCAGTTCTTC
CDR3 protein: CASSLLRTSVGNEQFF

D gene: .
J gene: TRBJ2-1
clone size: .
V gene: TRBV11-3
CDR3 DNA: TGTGCCAGCAGCCGATACAGGGAGCAGTTCTTC
CDR3 protein: CASSRYREQFF